This TCR beta chain appears in the sequencing data of a study of spatial heterogeneity in lung cancer. Findings and caveats of the study: Intratumoral expanded alpha and beta TCR counts were found to track tumor mutation counts.

A remark on this clonotype: Its antigen is as yet unknown.

Time point indicated: sample taken at primary tumor resection. Frozen PBMC, nontumor lung or tumor provided whole RNA, which was sequenced unsorted. TCRdb analysed the 5' RACE reads with MiXCR anew, one entry per CDR3 protein. The table includes around 4,400 distinct CDR3 sequences, about 8% detected once. The CDR3 totals 15 residues. Per the germline V gene, CDR1 is LGHNA and CDR2 is YSLEER. Trimming took 2 bases from V and 0 from J; bases not matched to a gene: 4. The clonotype was recovered from a male donor with early-stage non-small cell lung cancer. The input for sequencing was lung tumor tissue, taken at surgery. This rearrangement joins TRBV4-3 to TRBJ2-7, with 7 bases fitting TRBD2. In nucleotides, the CDR3 is TGCGCCAGCAGCCAATTGGGGGGGAGCTCCTACGAGCAGTACTTC. Amino acid sequence: CASSQLGGSSYEQYF.